Given below is one T cell receptor beta chain in context. What it recognizes is unknown. These data are taken from a study of T cell responses to AZD1222 COVID-19 vaccine. Overall study findings and caveats: Donors skewed white British and female; clonal diversity was possibly underestimated. Across spike, vaccine-associated CD4 TCRs were found, dominant at 160-218 and 743-854. Per reports, nearly half of all spike-specific TCRs target regions that are unmutated in variants.

Germline assignment: CDR1 MNHEY and CDR2 SMNVEV (reference sequence). This CDR3 is 14 amino acids long. Trimming removed 5 bases from V and 10 bases from J, with 15 bases in between. This table comes from immunoSEQ multiplex PCR, and its TCRdb copy is limited to in-frame clones, with some not included. This sample yields about 47,000 clones, of which around 80% are seen a single time; roughly 21% belongs to the top ten. The clonotype was recovered from an adult who received the MenACWY meningococcal vaccine as a control. This chain links TRBV27 with TRBJ1-6; TRBD1 is a possible D gene (6 bases). Here the sequenced sample was peripheral blood, taken 28 days after the second dose of the MenACWY control vaccine. The CDR3, as DNA: TGTGCCAGCAGTCTCCTTACAGGGTTGTCACCCCTCCACTTT. As protein: CASSLLTGLSPLHF.